Following are 30 T cell receptor beta chains from one sample sequenced in a study of T cells in Graves' hyperthyroidism and ophthalmopathy. TCR beta CDR3 sequences were amplified from RNA transcripts. The HTBI primer set was used in a first-round RT-PCR of the TCR CDR3. TCRdb analysed the multiplex PCR reads with MiXCR anew, one entry per CDR3 protein. This sample carries hundreds of thousands of distinct CDR3 sequences, roughly 14% of them seen once, and the ten largest clones take about 12%. Sequenced material: blood. These receptors were collected from a man aged 18 to 35 with Graves' ophthalmopathy.

This clonotype was observed at least ten times. V gene TRBV7-9 combines with J gene TRBJ1-2; no firm D call. V lost 5 bases, J lost 8 bases, and 6 bases lay in between. CDR1 is SEHNR, CDR2 FQNEAQ, per germline (reference sequence). The CDR3 covers 10 residues. Written as DNA, the CDR3 is TGTGCCAGCAGCGGTAGCGGCTACACCTTC. Protein sequence: CASSGSGYTF.

J is TRBJ2-7 and V is TRBV29-1; D possibly matches TRBD1 or TRBD2 (7 bases each). The CDR3 sequence is 14 residues long. Trimming pared 2 bases from V and 6 bases from J, leaving 17 bases between. Germline-derived CDR1 and CDR2 are SQVTM and ANQGSEA. The CDR3 nucleotides are TGCAGCGTTGAAAAACCAGGGGGGGTTGGCGAGCAGTACTTC. Protein sequence: CSVEKPGGVGEQYF.

This clonotype was found many times. V gene TRBV5-1 combines with J gene TRBJ2-7, with D possibly TRBD1 on 6 matching bases. The CDR3 sequence is 15 residues long. V lost 7 bases and J lost 3, with 20 bases in between. Germline V gives CDR1 SGHRS, CDR2 YFSETQ. The CDR3, as DNA: TGCGCCAGCTTAGGGGAAGGGACACGGGGCTACGAGCAGTACTTC. This sequence encodes CASLGEGTRGYEQYF.

This chain joins TRBV10-3 and TRBJ2-2, with unresolved D. This CDR3 has 12 amino acids. Germline-derived CDR1 and CDR2 are ENHRY and SYGVKD. V was pared by 10 bases and J by 0 bases, with 6 bases between. The CDR3 loop is CATSTNTGELFF. The CDR3 DNA reads as TGTGCCACCAGCACGAACACCGGGGAGCTGTTTTTT.

This clonotype came up many times. This chain uses TRBV7-6 with TRBJ1-3; unclear D gene. The CDR3 extends over 17 amino acids. Trimming removed 5 bases at V and 0 bases at J, with 17 bases between. Germline-derived CDR1 and CDR2 are SGHVS and FNYEAQ. The CDR3 protein is CASSLAEERVSGNTIYF. The CDR3 nucleotides read TGTGCCAGCAGCCTCGCTGAGGAGAGGGTCTCTGGAAACACCATATATTTT.

The chain joins TRBV6-1 to TRBJ2-5, with D possibly TRBD2 on 7 matching bases. The CDR3 has 14 residues. V was clipped by 8 bases and J by 4 bases, with 17 bases between them. Germline V lookup: CDR1 MNHNS, CDR2 SASEGT. In DNA form, the CDR3 reads TGTGCCAGCCTGTCTGGGGGGGCTTTAGAGACCCAGTACTTC. As protein: CASLSGGALETQYF.

This clonotype was recorded at least ten times. The chain employs TRBV7-9 and TRBJ2-7, with 7 bases lining up with TRBD2. V lost 5 bases and J lost 6; bases outside the gene matches: 7. The CDR3 extends over 13 amino acids. Germline V gene sequence: CDR1 SEHNR, CDR2 FQNEAQ (reference sequence). The CDR3 protein is CASSGGLVGEQYF. The CDR3 nucleotides are TGTGCCAGCAGCGGAGGACTAGTGGGCGAGCAGTACTTC.

This clonotype has more than one count but fewer than ten. The J gene is TRBJ2-5, the V gene TRBV7-9; TRBD2 matches at 14 bases. The V gene's germline CDR1 is SEHNR and CDR2 FQNEAQ (reference sequence). J lost 5 bases, V lost 7 bases, and 9 bases had no gene match. The CDR3 covers 16 residues. CDR3 in DNA: TGTGCCAGCACCCCAAGGACTAGCGGGGGGTTCGAGACCCAGTACTTC. Its protein product is CASTPRTSGGFETQYF.

CDR3 residues: CSVVGGGGYTF. Here the CDR3 DNA reads TGCAGCGTCGTAGGAGGGGGCGGCTACACCTTC. The genes are TRBV29-1 and TRBJ1-2; TRBD1 matches at 7 bases. The CDR3 covers 11 residues. Unmatched junction bases numbered 6, after V lost 6 bases and J lost 8 bases. The V gene's germline CDR1 is SQVTM and CDR2 ANQGSEA.

This clonotype came up many times. The rearrangement joins TRBV5-1 to TRBJ2-7, with TRBD2 matching 10 bases. Unmatched junction bases numbered 5, after V lost 1 base and J lost 7 bases. CDR1 is SGHRS and CDR2 is YFSETQ in the germline V gene. CDR3 length: 14 residues. CDR3 region: CASSLSGGAIEQYF. The CDR3 bases are TGCGCCAGCAGCTTGAGCGGGGGGGCCATTGAGCAGTACTTC.

This clonotype was counted many times. The rearrangement links TRBV24-1 to TRBJ2-1, with D maybe TRBD1 (5 bases). This CDR3 contains 16 residues. V gave up 1 base and J gave up 0 bases, with 9 bases separating them. CDR1 is KGHDR, CDR2 SFDVKD, per germline. The CDR3 region is CATSDLGVSSYNEQFF. CDR3 DNA: TGTGCCACCAGTGATTTAGGGGTAAGCTCCTACAATGAGCAGTTCTTC.

This clonotype has just a few counts. The V gene is TRBV19, the J gene TRBJ2-5, with TRBD2 matching 9 bases. Germline-derived CDR1 and CDR2 are LNHDA and SQIVND (reference sequence). The CDR3 is 17 amino acids. The V gene end was trimmed by 3 bases and the J gene end by 2 bases; junction bases not matched to a gene: 10. In nucleotides, the CDR3 is TGTGCCAGTAGTATGCCGTTAGCGGGGGAACAACAAGAGACCCAGTACTTC. Translated: CASSMPLAGEQQETQYF.

This clonotype showed up many times. The chain links TRBV18 to TRBJ2-7, with TRBD1 identical over 7 bases. This CDR3 has 13 amino acids. Germline CDR1 KGHSH, CDR2 LQKENI. V lost 4 bases and J lost 6; bases outside the gene matches: 6. CDR3 nucleotides: TGTGCCAGCTCACGATCTCGGGACAGCGAGCAGTACTTC. This codes for CASSRSRDSEQYF.

There are many counts of this clonotype. The chain is built from TRBV10-3 and TRBJ1-5; tentatively, D is TRBD1 (5 bases). This CDR3 is built from 13 residues. Deletions cut 3 bases from V and 2 bases from J, with 5 bases between. Germline V lookup: CDR1 ENHRY, CDR2 SYGVKD. The DNA of the CDR3 is TGTGCCATCAGTGACAGGGGCAATCAGCCCCAGCATTTT. It specifies CAISDRGNQPQHF.

CDR3 in amino acids: CASSPPHGTETQYF. CDR3 sequence (DNA): TGTGCCAGCTCACCACCCCATGGCACAGAGACCCAGTACTTC. This sequence joins TRBV18 and TRBJ2-5; D remains ambiguous. Germline V CDR1 and CDR2: KGHSH, LQKENI. V was shortened by 0 bases and J by 4 bases, with 9 bases between the two germline ends. The CDR3 length is 14 residues.

This clonotype was found many times. V and J are TRBV5-1 and TRBJ2-5, with 15 positions matching TRBD2. After removal of 1 base from V and 6 bases from J, the junction contained 16 bases not matched to a gene. Germline loops: CDR1 SGHRS, CDR2 YFSETQ. The CDR3 spans 20 residues. As DNA, the CDR3 is TGCGCCAGCAGCTTGCTTGGACTAGCGGGAGGGCCGCCGTGGTCGAAGACCCAGTACTTC. Translation gives CASSLLGLAGGPPWSKTQYF.

Many counts were recorded for this clonotype. CDR3 DNA sequence: TGTGCCAGCAGTCGCACCCGATACGGAGATACGCAGTATTTT. Its protein is CASSRTRYGDTQYF. The chain couples TRBV6-1 to TRBJ2-3; the D is unclear. The CDR3 length is 14 residues. Trimming removed 5 bases at V and 5 bases at J, with 14 bases between. Germline lookup yields CDR1 MNHNS and CDR2 SASEGT.

This clonotype was counted many times. The chain has TRBV3-1 and TRBJ1-5; D is ambiguous. The CDR3 spans 14 residues. Trimming took off 1 base at V and 7 bases at J, with 11 bases between the two ends. The germline V gene encodes CDR1 LGHDT and CDR2 YNNKEL (reference sequence). This chain's CDR3 is CASSQGPVRQPQHF. DNA of the CDR3: TGTGCCAGCAGCCAAGGACCAGTGCGCCAGCCCCAGCATTTT.

This clonotype was seen many times. The chain combines TRBV3-1 with TRBJ2-1; 11 bases agree with TRBD1. From germline, CDR1 is LGHDT and CDR2 YNNKEL (reference sequence). The CDR3 runs to 16 residues. The junction had 5 bases not matched to a gene; V was cut back by 1 base and J by 6 bases. This CDR3 reads CASSQARTGGFNEQFF. The CDR3, as DNA: TGTGCCAGCAGCCAAGCGAGGACAGGGGGCTTCAATGAGCAGTTCTTC.

The gene calls are TRBV14 and TRBJ2-7; 9 bases align to TRBD2. The junction had 12 bases not matched to a gene; V was cut back by 6 bases and J by 0 bases. The CDR3 loop spans 17 amino acids. Germline assignment: CDR1 SGHDN and CDR2 FVKESK. CDR3 sequence reads: CASSWNAGGPPSYEQYF. Written as DNA, the CDR3 is TGTGCCAGCAGTTGGAACGCGGGAGGGCCTCCCTCCTACGAGCAGTACTTC. The variable domain in full, completed from reference TRBV14 and TRBJ2-7, reads EAGVTQFPSHSVIEKGQTVTLRCDPISGHDNLYWYRRVMGKEIKFLLHFVKESKQDESGMPNNRFLAERTGGTYSTLKVQPAELEDSGVYFCASSWNAGGPPSYEQYFGPGTRLTVT.

This sequence joins TRBV5-1 and TRBJ2-7; no definite D call. The CDR3 is made up of 15 amino acids. The V gene lost 4 bases and the J gene lost 3 bases, with 17 bases spanning the gap. Germline-derived CDR1 and CDR2 are SGHRS and YFSETQ. The CDR3 coding sequence is TGCGCCAGCAGCGATAACGGCCAGCTTGACTACGAGCAGTACTTC. Translated: CASSDNGQLDYEQYF.

The gene calls are TRBV4-2 and TRBJ2-2; TRBD2 matches at 8 bases. CDR1 and CDR2 (germline): LGHNA, YNFKEQ. The CDR3 spans 15 residues. After removal of 2 bases from V and 4 bases from J, the junction contained 3 bases not matched to a gene. CDR3: CASSQRGGTTGELFF. The CDR3 coding sequence is TGTGCCAGCAGCCAACGGGGGGGGACCACCGGGGAGCTGTTTTTT.

The chain joins TRBV19 to TRBJ1-4; D is possibly TRBD1 (6 bases). There are 15 residues in the CDR3. V lost 5 bases to trimming and J lost 0 bases, with 10 bases between them. Germline values: CDR1 LNHDA, CDR2 SQIVND (reference sequence). CDR3 in DNA: TGTGCCAGTAGTGAGGGGGGTACAACTAATGAAAAACTGTTTTTT. This translates into CASSEGGTTNEKLFF.

In its sample, this clonotype was seen many times. This rearrangement joins TRBV5-1 to TRBJ2-5; either TRBD1 or TRBD2 may fit D (5 bases each). The germline V gene has CDR1 SGHRS and CDR2 YFSETQ. The CDR3 is made up of 15 amino acids. V was trimmed by 5 bases and J by 5 bases, leaving 19 bases between them. CDR3 in DNA: TGCGCCAGCAGGGCCGGGGCCGCGTTGGTGGAGACCCAGTACTTC. This gives the protein CASRAGAALVETQYF.

CDR3 in amino acids: CASSQDLDSSYGYTF. The CDR3 nucleotides read TGCGCCAGCAGCCAAGATCTGGACAGCTCTTATGGCTACACCTTC. V usage is TRBV4-1 and J usage is TRBJ1-2, with a tentative D call TRBD1 (6 bases). The CDR3 length is 15 residues. Germline V gene lookup returns CDR1 MGHRA and CDR2 YSYEKL. V lost 0 bases and J 5 bases, leaving 13 bases between the germline ends.

This clonotype turned up a few times. The chain combines TRBV11-3 with TRBJ1-4, with no clear D. This CDR3 contains 15 residues. Germline V gene sequence: CDR1 SGHNT, CDR2 YENEEA. V was pared by 0 bases and J by 4 bases, with 9 bases between. CDR3 DNA sequence: TGTGCCAGCAGCTTAGATGGTGTGGTTAATGAAAAACTGTTTTTT. Translation gives CASSLDGVVNEKLFF.

This clonotype has ten or more counts. This chain connects TRBV9 to TRBJ2-7, with D unclear. Germline-derived CDR1 and CDR2 are SGDLS and YYNGEE. V lost 0 bases to trimming and J lost 0 bases, with 13 bases between them. The CDR3 sequence is 16 residues long. CDR3 DNA sequence: TGTGCCAGCAGCGTAGGGCACGAAAGGAGCTCCTACGAGCAGTACTTC. Its translation: CASSVGHERSSYEQYF.

This clonotype was detected ten times or more. In DNA, the CDR3 is TGTGCCATCCTCGACTCCCCTGAGCAGTACTTC. As protein: CAILDSPEQYF. The chain couples TRBV2 to TRBJ2-7; D gene unclear. This CDR3 has 11 residues. With 10 bases removed from V and 7 bases from J, the gap between germline ends came to 14 bases. CDR1 and CDR2 (germline): SNHLY, FYNNEI.

The table lists this clonotype with many counts. The gene calls are TRBV20-1 and TRBJ2-7; D is uncertain. V was shortened by 6 bases and J by 3 bases, with 18 bases between the two germline ends. This CDR3 is 14 amino acids long. Per germline, CDR1 DFQATT and CDR2 SNEGSKA (reference sequence). CDR3 nucleotides: TGCAGTGCCAGTACCCCTCTCGGAATCTACGAGCAGTACTTC. Protein product: CSASTPLGIYEQYF.

This clonotype was recorded at least ten times. The rearrangement uses TRBV7-8 and TRBJ2-5; no clear D. Trimming took 2 bases from V and 0 from J, leaving 13 bases between them. The CDR3 is 16 residues long. Germline CDR1 reads SGHVS; CDR2 reads FQNEAQ. In DNA, the CDR3 is TGTGCCAGCAGCTTATCGTTCCCTCCCTACCAAGAGACCCAGTACTTC. This sequence encodes CASSLSFPPYQETQYF.